This T cell receptor (beta chain) was sequenced during a study of graft-versus-host responses after intestinal transplantation. This clone occurred a few times. Its antigen is as yet unknown. Profiled with immunoSEQ multiplex PCR; TCRdb holds only in-frame clones, not every one. This table holds under 100,000 clones, 80% to 95% found once. The CDR3 length is 12 residues. Germline V lookup: CDR1 SQVTM, CDR2 ANQGSEA. V lost 8 bases and J lost 5, with 15 bases in between. Study results and caveats: Early post-transplant HvG declines tracked with peak circulating GvH clone levels. Recipient marrow harbored GvH clones, some of which surfaced first in ileum or blood.

The starting material was PBMCs, obtained 450 to 480 days after intestinal transplant. This receptor was identified in a human patient who received an intestinal transplant, so some T cells may come from the graft donor. The V and J genes are TRBV29-1 and TRBJ2-5; possible D gene TRBD2, 6 bases. CDR3 nucleotide sequence: TGCAGCTCCGAGGGAGGAGGCGAGACCCAGTACTTC. Encoded protein: CSSEGGGETQYF.